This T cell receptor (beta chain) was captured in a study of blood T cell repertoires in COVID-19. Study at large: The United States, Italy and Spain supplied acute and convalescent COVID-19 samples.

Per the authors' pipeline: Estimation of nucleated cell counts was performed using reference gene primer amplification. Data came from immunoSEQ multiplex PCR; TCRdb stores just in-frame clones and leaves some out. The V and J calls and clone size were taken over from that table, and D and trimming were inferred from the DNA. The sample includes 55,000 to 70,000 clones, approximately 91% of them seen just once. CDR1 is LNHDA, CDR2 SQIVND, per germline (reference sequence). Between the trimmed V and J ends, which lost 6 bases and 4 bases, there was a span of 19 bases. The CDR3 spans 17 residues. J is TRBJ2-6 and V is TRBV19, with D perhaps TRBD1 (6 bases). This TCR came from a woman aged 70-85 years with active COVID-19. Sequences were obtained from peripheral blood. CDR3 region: CASRHALVGAGANVLTF. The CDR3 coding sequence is TGTGCCAGTAGACATGCCCTGGTGGGGGCAGGGGCCAACGTCCTGACTTTC.